This T cell receptor (beta chain) appears in the sequencing data of a study of regulatory and conventional T cells in RAG deficiency. Sequenced by immunoSEQ multiplex PCR; TCRdb stores in-frame clones only, minus some. Of around 29,000 clones in the sample, about nine tenths were seen once. Germline lookup yields CDR1 SGHRS and CDR2 YFSETQ. The CDR3 consists of 13 residues. The V and J ends lost 5 bases and 7 bases respectively, with 15 bases between them. Regulatory T cells were sorted from blood as CD4+ CD25-high CD127-low cells. These data were likewise used in another study, on regulatory T cells. Turning to that study: The PCR used 52 TRBV and 13 TRBJ primers.

Input material: Tregs sorted from blood. This receptor was taken from a human donor in good health. The chain links TRBV5-1 to TRBJ1-2; no reliable D call. This CDR3 is CASRPTASGGYTF. The CDR3, as DNA: TGCGCCAGCAGGCCTACAGCGTCCGGTGGCTACACCTTC.